The TCR beta chain under discussion was sequenced for a study of T cell repertoires and HLA-DP antigens (dated by TCRdb to the late 2010s). About the investigation overall: An in vitro model of CD4+ T cell alloreactivity against allogeneic HLA-DP presented by transduced HeLa cells was used in the study. The two alloantigens modelled structurally similar versus dissimilar alloantigens, differing from self at one and 9 to 11 peptide-binding groove amino acids, respectively. Of the three donors, two were male and one was female, with ages ranging from the 18-to-29 band to the 60-to-69 band. On average, roughly 200 ng of DNA went in for sorted CD137+CD4+ samples, versus about 1,200 ng for pre-culture CD4+ samples. Paper-wide results and their limitations: The study was limited by having just a few donors, by relying on a non-physiological HeLa antigen-presenting system, and by using total CD4+ cells as responders. The naive and memory CD4+ repertoires were not analysed as separate populations. Clones undetected before culture had an average cumulative frequency of approximately 35% against one allele versus roughly 55% against the other. Similar clonality (approximately 0.41) was observed for sorted CD137+ cells against both alloantigens, and this clonality was much higher than that observed in pre-culture samples (roughly 0.04).

Magnetic bead negative selection was used to isolate untouched CD4+ T cells from Ficoll-separated PBMC, with purity averaging 97.7%. Magnetic beads were used to isolate untouched CD4+ T cells from Ficoll-separated PBMC, giving roughly 98% purity with negligible CD8+ contamination. Donors were three healthy blood donors whose buffy coats supplied peripheral blood mononuclear cells. CMV seronegative status was shared by all three donors. The DNeasy Blood & Tissue Kit was used to extract genomic DNA. Genomic DNA from sorted CD137+CD4+ cells and from pre-culture CD4+ baseline samples of each subject was subjected to TCRB sequencing. The immunoSEQ multiplex PCR, with forward primers for 54 TRBV segments and reverse primers for 13 TRBJ segments, was used to amplify TCRB CDR3 regions. Pre-culture CD4+ samples were sequenced at deep resolution with a target of approximately 180,000 T cell genomes. Sequencing of the amplicons was done on an Illumina HiSeq System, giving 87 bp reads that spanned the CDR3. The original methods were these. PCR and sequencing errors in the reads were corrected, and alignment to IMGT reference sequences was used to define CDR3 regions. Synthetic template pools were used to estimate template counts and unique rearrangement counts. Clonality was computed by subtracting Pielou's evenness from 1. Richness was estimated with the Daley-Smith estimator. Repertoire overlap was measured with Morisita's index. Clones found in cultured samples but undetected in the pre-culture repertoire of the corresponding donor were defined as low-abundance clones. What TCRdb holds here is the immuneACCESS table cut down to in-frame rearrangements. Part of the clones is not present; checked against another copy, under half of the missing clones reflect an unresolved V gene, and the others are unexplained. D and trimming were read from the DNA, whereas the V and J calls and clone size are those reported in that table. The sample includes over 100,000 clones, with roughly 92% observed a single time. The ten biggest clones cover more than 0.25% of the sample.

In regard to this clone: It lacks a known antigen. Base qualities are not provided; no much larger clone lies one nucleotide away.

Trimming leaves V shorter by 5 bases and J shorter by 4 bases, with the junction holding 9 bases beyond the gene matches. Taken from cysteine to phenylalanine, the CDR3 has 16 residues. The kept DNA is CDR3 alone, 48 bases in frame from the first base. CDR1 and CDR2 (SGHAT, FQNNGV) derive from the germline V gene. Sequencing was performed on CD4+ T cells from PBMCs. This sequence uses TRBV11-2 and TRBJ2-2; the central 8 bases match TRBD2. The TCR comes from a woman under 30 in good health and CMV-seronegative. The bases are TGTGCCAGCAGCAAAGGGACTAGTGGCTTCACCGGGGAGCTGTTTTTT. Its translation reads: CASSKGTSGFTGELFF.